Listed below are T cell receptor beta chains from one sample, sequenced in a study of blood T cell repertoires in COVID-19. TCRdb's copy holds only in-frame clones and misses some; the assay was immunoSEQ multiplex PCR. The data contain approximately 300,000 clones, 89% of them singletons. Sequencing was done on a sample of PBMCs or T cells enriched from blood (not recorded which). Receptors were obtained from a man aged 55 to 70 who had recovered from COVID-19. CDR3s include the opening cysteine and the closing phenylalanine or tryptophan. Each record gives: D gene, V gene, CDR3 length, J gene, CDR3 protein. A D gene is named only where the DNA matches it firmly.

D gene: TRBD1; V gene: TRBV6-2/TRBV6-3; CDR3 length: 13; J gene: TRBJ2-7; CDR3 protein: CASSYMDRDEQYF
D gene: TRBD1; V gene: TRBV27; CDR3 length: 16; J gene: TRBJ1-5; CDR3 protein: CANSLAGGGRVQPQHF
D gene: NA; V gene: TRBV4-3; CDR3 length: 16; J gene: TRBJ1-2; CDR3 protein: CASSQGGDRVVYGYTF
D gene: NA; V gene: TRBV9; CDR3 length: 15; J gene: TRBJ2-7; CDR3 protein: CASSRGPSPTYEQYF
D gene: NA; V gene: TRBV18; CDR3 length: 14; J gene: TRBJ2-7; CDR3 protein: CASSPSQDLYEQYF
D gene: TRBD2; V gene: TRBV24-1; CDR3 length: 16; J gene: TRBJ2-2; CDR3 protein: CATSDRTSGSAGELFF
D gene: NA; V gene: TRBV6-5; CDR3 length: 15; J gene: TRBJ1-4; CDR3 protein: CASSSAGATNEKLFF
D gene: NA; V gene: TRBV4-1; CDR3 length: 14; J gene: TRBJ1-2; CDR3 protein: CASSQGSQFYGYTF
D gene: NA; V gene: TRBV21-1; CDR3 length: 16; J gene: TRBJ1-1; CDR3 protein: CASSKGNRGTNREAFF
D gene: NA; V gene: TRBV20-1; CDR3 length: 11; J gene: TRBJ2-7; CDR3 protein: CNAGDTYEQYF
D gene: NA; V gene: TRBV18; CDR3 length: 16; J gene: TRBJ1-5; CDR3 protein: CASSPEGTNSNQPQHF
D gene: NA; V gene: TRBV7-9; CDR3 length: 16; J gene: TRBJ1-4; CDR3 protein: CASSSPSDSFHEKLFF
D gene: TRBD1; V gene: TRBV5-1; CDR3 length: 16; J gene: TRBJ2-5; CDR3 protein: CASRNQDPGQGETQYF
D gene: TRBD1; V gene: TRBV28; CDR3 length: 13; J gene: TRBJ1-1; CDR3 protein: CASTPGGRDEAFF
D gene: NA; V gene: TRBV18; CDR3 length: 16; J gene: TRBJ1-4; CDR3 protein: CASSLARQGTNEKLFF
D gene: TRBD2; V gene: TRBV5-1; CDR3 length: 16; J gene: TRBJ2-5; CDR3 protein: CASSPGTVGGQETQYF
D gene: NA; V gene: TRBV27; CDR3 length: 12; J gene: TRBJ1-2; CDR3 protein: CASSLTGRGYTF
D gene: TRBD2; V gene: TRBV30; CDR3 length: 18; J gene: TRBJ2-1; CDR3 protein: CAWSRLAGVIGTYNEQFF
D gene: NA; V gene: TRBV4-1; CDR3 length: 17; J gene: TRBJ2-1; CDR3 protein: CASSQAPPDGLYNEQFF
D gene: TRBD2; V gene: TRBV19; CDR3 length: 16; J gene: TRBJ2-7; CDR3 protein: CASSIHISGGGYEQYF
D gene: TRBD1; V gene: TRBV3-1/TRBV3-2; CDR3 length: 17; J gene: TRBJ2-1; CDR3 protein: CASSQDRDRGRGNEQFF
D gene: TRBD1; V gene: TRBV28; CDR3 length: 14; J gene: TRBJ1-5; CDR3 protein: CASSLAGGDQPQHF
D gene: TRBD1; V gene: TRBV9; CDR3 length: 15; J gene: TRBJ2-7; CDR3 protein: CASSVYRDSTYEQYF
D gene: TRBD1; V gene: TRBV19; CDR3 length: 15; J gene: TRBJ1-3; CDR3 protein: CASTIRDRTGNTIYF
D gene: NA; V gene: TRBV11-2; CDR3 length: 13; J gene: TRBJ2-2; CDR3 protein: CASEGANTGELFF
D gene: NA; V gene: TRBV7-2; CDR3 length: 12; J gene: TRBJ1-5; CDR3 protein: CASGQRNQPQHF
D gene: TRBD1; V gene: TRBV28; CDR3 length: 15; J gene: TRBJ1-5; CDR3 protein: CASSLSRTGNQPQHF
D gene: NA; V gene: TRBV18; CDR3 length: 15; J gene: TRBJ2-1; CDR3 protein: CASSLLADQYNEQFF
D gene: NA; V gene: TRBV12-5; CDR3 length: 16; J gene: TRBJ2-1; CDR3 protein: CASGLDPSRGSNEQFF
D gene: NA; V gene: TRBV19; CDR3 length: 17; J gene: TRBJ2-3; CDR3 protein: CASSSRDAGLEGDTQYF
D gene: TRBD2; V gene: TRBV29-1; CDR3 length: 16; J gene: TRBJ2-2; CDR3 protein: CSVDLSGRSNTGELFF
D gene: NA; V gene: TRBV5-6; CDR3 length: 15; J gene: TRBJ2-5; CDR3 protein: CASSGRTGWFETQYF
D gene: NA; V gene: TRBV28; CDR3 length: 13; J gene: TRBJ2-3; CDR3 protein: CAIRTPGADTQYF
D gene: TRBD1; V gene: TRBV7-9; CDR3 length: 14; J gene: TRBJ1-4; CDR3 protein: CASSLDRGGEKLFF
D gene: NA; V gene: TRBV29-1; CDR3 length: 16; J gene: TRBJ2-1; CDR3 protein: CSVVIPSIRVYNEQFF
D gene: TRBD1; V gene: TRBV3-1/TRBV3-2; CDR3 length: 15; J gene: TRBJ2-7; CDR3 protein: CASSLGTASLYEQYF
D gene: NA; V gene: TRBV3-1/TRBV3-2; CDR3 length: 14; J gene: TRBJ1-3; CDR3 protein: CASTRGGNGNTIYF
D gene: NA; V gene: TRBV6-5; CDR3 length: 13; J gene: TRBJ1-5; CDR3 protein: CASAGFGNQPQHF
D gene: TRBD1; V gene: TRBV12-3/TRBV12-4; CDR3 length: 13; J gene: TRBJ1-2; CDR3 protein: CASSFPGGYGYTF
D gene: TRBD2; V gene: TRBV5-1; CDR3 length: 18; J gene: TRBJ2-1; CDR3 protein: CASSSGTSGSGPYNEQFF
D gene: NA; V gene: TRBV5-4; CDR3 length: 14; J gene: TRBJ2-1; CDR3 protein: CASSSGTSYNEQFF
D gene: NA; V gene: TRBV21-1; CDR3 length: 15; J gene: TRBJ2-7; CDR3 protein: CASSNPGQSSYEQYF
D gene: NA; V gene: TRBV5-6; CDR3 length: 16; J gene: TRBJ1-4; CDR3 protein: CASSLALPGEWEKLFF
D gene: NA; V gene: TRBV4-1; CDR3 length: 15; J gene: TRBJ1-3; CDR3 protein: CASSRLQGSGNTIYF
D gene: TRBD2; V gene: TRBV20-1; CDR3 length: 17; J gene: TRBJ2-7; CDR3 protein: CSASGIGLAGAPREQYF
D gene: NA; V gene: TRBV5-1; CDR3 length: 14; J gene: TRBJ1-1; CDR3 protein: CASSSTGRRTEAFF
D gene: TRBD1; V gene: TRBV14; CDR3 length: 14; J gene: TRBJ2-7; CDR3 protein: CASSPLGQAYEQYF
D gene: NA; V gene: TRBV11-1; CDR3 length: 16; J gene: TRBJ1-2; CDR3 protein: CASSLSHHPLNYGYTF